Sequencing of this T cell receptor (beta chain) was carried out in a study of early T cells in non-severe SARS-CoV-2 infection. Study-wide results and limits: VDJdb matches were skewed toward anti-spike CD8 T cell responses.

The CDR3 runs 17 residues. The V gene's germline CDR1 is LGHDT and CDR2 YNNKEL (reference sequence). The V and J ends lost 1 base and 0 bases respectively, with 16 bases between them. Individual cDNA molecules received unique molecular identifiers. Via MiXCR, TCRdb re-called the 5' RACE reads, giving one row per CDR3 protein. In the table there are 50,000 to 60,000 distinct CDR3 sequences, approximately 6.2% of which are singletons. This clonotype appeared a few times. Its antigen is currently unknown. The sequenced sample consisted of whole blood. The chain recombines TRBV3-1 with TRBJ2-7; no clear D gene. The receptor was derived from an adult who was a healthcare worker with PCR-confirmed SARS-CoV-2 infection or an uninfected control (not recorded which). CDR3 in amino acids: CASSQGTSRTYSYEQYF. The CDR3, as DNA: TGTGCCAGCAGCCAAGGGACGAGCAGGACCTACTCCTACGAGCAGTACTTC.